One and the same sample provided the 9 T cell receptor beta chains below, sequenced in a study of PD-1 blockade in classical Hodgkin lymphoma. Time point indicated: cycle 4 day 1 (C4D1), after less than 7 weeks of nivolumab. No patient escaped relapse after autologous stem cell transplantation, and brentuximab vedotin exposure varied. Clones were sequenced by immunoSEQ multiplex PCR, and TCRdb holds only the in-frame ones, with some missing. Of some 100,000 clones listed, 90% to 95% are singletons. Here the sequenced sample was peripheral blood mononuclear cells (PBMCs), taken before the fourth cycle of nivolumab. These receptors all come from a human donor with classical Hodgkin lymphoma.

This clone was seen a few times. The gene calls are TRBV10-3 and TRBJ2-1; D uncertain. CDR3 length: 13 amino acids. The germline V gene has CDR1 ENHRY and CDR2 SYGVKD. V was trimmed by 4 bases and J by 7 bases, leaving 11 bases between them. CDR3 region: CAISAASSNEQFF. As DNA, the CDR3 is TGTGCCATCAGTGCCGCCAGCTCTAATGAGCAGTTCTTC.

V gene TRBV27 combines with J gene TRBJ2-5; TRBD2 matches 7 bases. This CDR3 spans 17 amino acids. Unmatched junction bases numbered 17, after V lost 5 bases and J lost 5 bases. Germline CDR1 and CDR2: MNHEY and SMNVEV (reference sequence). CDR3 sequence reads: CASSRDLRDYGSETQYF. The CDR3 nucleotides are TGTGCCAGCAGTCGGGACTTGAGGGACTATGGGTCGGAGACCCAGTACTTC.

The J gene is TRBJ1-3, the V gene TRBV10-3; D remains ambiguous. The germline V and J ends were trimmed by 5 bases and 4 bases, with 18 bases remaining between them. From germline, CDR1 is ENHRY and CDR2 SYGVKD. This CDR3 comprises 16 residues. The CDR3 bases are TGTGCCATCAGTCCGCGGGAGGCCTCAATGGGAAACACCATATATTTT. It codes for CAISPREASMGNTIYF.

This chain uses TRBV9 with TRBJ1-5; D unresolved. Trimming removed 4 bases at V and 9 bases at J, with 14 bases between. Germline loops: CDR1 SGDLS, CDR2 YYNGEE. The CDR3 runs to 13 residues. CDR3: CASSYSGGWPQHF. The CDR3 DNA reads as TGTGCCAGCAGCTATAGCGGTGGTTGGCCCCAGCATTTT.

The chain links TRBV5-1 to TRBJ1-2; D gene ambiguous. Trimming left V 4 bases short and J 5 bases short, with 12 bases between. Germline CDR1 SGHRS, CDR2 YFSETQ. The length of the CDR3 is 13 residues. The CDR3 loop reads CASSQQSYYGYTF. The CDR3 DNA follows: TGCGCCAGCAGCCAACAGAGTTATTATGGCTACACCTTC.

This chain links TRBV7-8 with TRBJ2-1; D gene uncertain. Trimming removed 5 bases at V and 9 bases at J, with 14 bases between. The CDR3 has 13 residues. Germline lookup yields CDR1 SGHVS and CDR2 FQNEAQ. CDR3 DNA sequence: TGTGCCAGCAGCCCCTCGGTCGGTCCTGAGCAGTTCTTC. Residues: CASSPSVGPEQFF.

The J gene is TRBJ1-6, the V gene TRBV7-9; possibly TRBD1 for D (6 bases). The CDR3 runs to 15 residues. Germline lookup yields CDR1 SEHNR and CDR2 FQNEAQ (reference sequence). V was clipped by 4 bases and J by 8 bases, with 15 bases between them. The CDR3 protein is CASSSQGRVDSPLHF. The CDR3 DNA reads TGTGCCAGCAGCTCACAGGGTCGCGTCGATTCACCCCTCCACTTT.

This clone has more than one count but fewer than ten. The chain recombines TRBV19 with TRBJ1-5; 7 nucleotides agree with TRBD1. CDR1 LNHDA and CDR2 SQIVND come from the germline V gene (reference sequence). J was trimmed by 0 bases and V by 6 bases; bases with no gene match: 8. The CDR3 covers 16 residues. The CDR3: CASRTGQPISNQPQHF. The CDR3 DNA reads as TGTGCCAGTAGAACGGGACAGCCGATTAGCAATCAGCCCCAGCATTTT.

V is TRBV15 and J is TRBJ2-4; possible D gene TRBD2, 6 bases. The V gene lost 1 base and the J gene lost 5 bases, with 9 bases spanning the gap. The CDR3 length is 14 residues. Looked up from germline, CDR1 is LNHNV and CDR2 is YYDKDF (reference sequence). This CDR3 reads CATSRALAENIQYF. In nucleotides, the CDR3 is TGTGCCACCAGCAGAGCACTAGCAGAAAACATTCAGTACTTC.